The next 3 T cell receptor beta chains were all read from a single sample in a study of T cell repertoires in cytomegalovirus infection. Their recognized antigens are unknown. Each CDR3 protein is one row after TCRdb ran MiXCR on the reads. The repertoire includes over 120,000 distinct CDR3 sequences, 30% to 40% of them detected once, and about 56% sits in the top ten. Here the sequenced sample was CD8+ T cells from cultured PBMCs, taken from culture after CMV antigen stimulation. Source of these receptors: a human donor in good health (CMV status not recorded). Some clones in this sample may be carry-over from other donors' samples.

DNA of the CDR3: TGTGCCAGCAGCTTAGTACTTCAACGCCCTAGGGGAGATACGCAGTATTTT. Translation: CASSLVLQRPRGDTQYF. The chain links TRBV11-2 to TRBJ2-3, with D maybe TRBD1 (5 bases). Germline-derived CDR1 and CDR2 are SGHAT and FQNNGV. CDR3 length: 17 residues. V lost 1 base to trimming and J lost 5 bases, with 19 bases between them.

V gene TRBV6-2 or TRBV6-3 combines with J gene TRBJ2-7; maybe TRBD1 (5 bases). Deletions cut 8 bases from V and 5 bases from J, with 10 bases between. CDR1 is MNHEY and CDR2 is SVGEGT in the germline V gene. The CDR3 runs to 11 residues. For the CDR3, the DNA is TGTGCCAGCTTGCAGGGCAACGAGCAGTACTTC. Translating gives CASLQGNEQYF.

The chain joins TRBV7-9 to TRBJ2-7; the match to TRBD2 covers 12 bases. The ends lost 3 bases at V and 7 bases at J; junction bases unmatched: 7. This CDR3 is 15 amino acids long. Per germline, CDR1 SEHNR and CDR2 FQNEAQ (reference sequence). The CDR3 bases are TGTGCCAGCAGCTTCCCACTAGCGGGGGGTTTGGAGCAGTACTTC. Translating it yields CASSFPLAGGLEQYF. Variable domain in full (rest from reference TRBV7-9 and TRBJ2-7): DTGVSQNPRHKITKRGQNVTFRCDPISEHNRLYWYRQTLGQGPEFLTYFQNEAQLEKSRLLSDRFSAERPKGSFSTLEIQRTEQGDSAMYLCASSFPLAGGLEQYFGPGTRLTVT.